This T cell receptor beta chain was sequenced for a study of Graves' ophthalmopathy and Graves' hyperthyroidism. This CDR3 is 14 amino acids long. Germline trimming cut 2 bases from V and 2 bases from J; bases unmatched to any gene: 3. Germline CDR1 reads KGHSH; CDR2 reads LQKENI. RNA transcripts were the source from which TCR beta CDR3 regions were amplified. Scientists carried out first-round RT-PCR using HTBI primers and then a second-round multiplex PCR. TCRdb redid the calling of the multiplex PCR reads with MiXCR, one entry per CDR3 protein. The profile shows 400,000 or so distinct CDR3 sequences, approximately 17% of them singletons.

The TCR sequence derives from an adult woman with stable Graves' hyperthyroidism. Sample: peripheral blood. V gene TRBV18 combines with J gene TRBJ2-7; 7 nucleotides line up with TRBD1. The CDR3 protein is CASSPLGQTYEQYF. The DNA for the CDR3 is TGTGCCAGCTCACCATTGGGACAGACCTACGAGCAGTACTTC.